This T cell receptor (beta chain) was sequenced for a study of blood T cell repertoires in COVID-19. Looking at the study overall: Material from acute and convalescent COVID-19 was sourced from the United States, Italy and Spain.

TCRdb's copy holds only in-frame clones and misses some; the assay was immunoSEQ multiplex PCR. The sample has roughly 80,000 clones, 91% seen once. What was sequenced was peripheral blood. The TCR comes from a woman aged 45-65 years in a cohort sampled during active COVID-19.

The CDR3 spells CASSLGHLDNSPLHF. In DNA form, the CDR3 reads TGTGCCAGCAGCTTAGGGCACCTCGATAATTCACCCCTCCACTTT. This chain links TRBV7-9 with TRBJ1-6, with D uncertain. This CDR3 region has 15 residues. CDR1 is SEHNR, CDR2 FQNEAQ, per germline (reference sequence). The V end was cut by 1 base, the J end by 5 bases, with 9 bases between. The full variable domain, rest sourced from reference TRBV7-9 and TRBJ1-6, is DTGVSQNPRHKITKRGQNVTFRCDPISEHNRLYWYRQTLGQGPEFLTYFQNEAQLEKSRLLSDRFSAERPKGSFSTLEIQRTEQGDSAMYLCASSLGHLDNSPLHFGNGTRLTVT.